This entry features one T cell receptor beta chain sequence. TCRdb keeps only in-frame clones here, not all; method: immunoSEQ multiplex PCR. The repertoire holds tens of thousands of clones, with 70% to 90% as singletons. This sample was taken from a study of OX40 agonist ivuxolimab in advanced cancers. Germline-derived CDR1 and CDR2 are MNHEY and SVGAGI. The CDR3 is 13 residues long. V was cut by 6 bases and J by 3 bases, with 8 bases left in between. This TCR derives from an adult with an advanced solid tumor such as melanoma, head and neck, liver or kidney cancer. The gene calls are TRBV6-5 and TRBJ2-2, with unresolved D. The material was CD4+ or CD8+ T cells sorted from blood, obtained in a trial of the OX40 agonist ivuxolimab. The CDR3 loop is CASRLFDTGELFF. DNA for the CDR3: TGTGCCAGCAGACTATTCGACACCGGGGAGCTGTTTTTT.